This T cell receptor (beta chain) was sequenced during a study of blood T cell repertoires in COVID-19. Study-level background: The analysed material was cDNA or gDNA that came from T cells, B-cell-depleted T cells, or PBMCs.

V was pared by 5 bases and J by 2 bases, with 9 bases between. Germline CDR1 and CDR2: KGHSH and LQKENI. CDR3 length equals 13 residues. How the authors handled the data: Quantification of nucleated cells was approximated via reference gene primer amplification. Measured with immunoSEQ multiplex PCR; TCRdb has only the in-frame clones, and not every one. V, J and clone size were drawn from that table, and D and trimming were deduced from the DNA. The sample gives 99,000 or so clones, about 86% of which show up once; roughly two fifths is in the top ten. Sequences were obtained from peripheral blood. The source of this sequence is a man aged 80 or over with acute or convalescent COVID-19. The chain couples TRBV18 to TRBJ2-5, with D perhaps matching TRBD1 (6 bases). Here the CDR3 DNA reads TGTGCCAGCTCAGCCGGACAGCAAGAGACCCAGTACTTC. Translating it yields CASSAGQQETQYF.